This T cell receptor (beta chain) appears in the sequencing data of a study of PD-1 blockade in classical Hodgkin lymphoma (dated by TCRdb to 2019 to 2021). Regarding the study in general: Nivolumab dosing was 3 mg/kg intravenously every 2 weeks, continuing until either disease progression or unacceptable toxicity. A peripheral blood immune signature of response to PD-1 blockade in classical Hodgkin lymphoma was defined using TCR beta sequencing and CyTOF.

The CDR3 starts with the cysteine, ends with the phenylalanine, and has 17 residues. CDR3 DNA only is kept here, 51 bases in frame from base 1. V is trimmed back by 1 base and J by 2 bases, and the junction contains 5 bases that no gene match accounts for. Looking up the germline V gene yields CDR1 MGHRA and CDR2 YSYEKL. What the study reported, not specific to this receptor: Diversity was lower in patients who began nivolumab less than 1 year after ASCT, so these patients were left out of later analyses to avoid confounding by immune reconstitution. CD4+ but not CD8+ TCR diversity rose significantly by C4D1 (p=0.0027 vs p=0.16), most apparent in complete responders (p=0.02). The study was limited to a single clinical trial cohort, and causes of repertoire differences, possibly disease activity or prior therapy, remained undefined. Baseline TCR diversity was reported to be lower in newly diagnosed patients than in healthy donors and to be lower still in relapsed/refractory patients. Trial patients with a complete response had baseline diversity similar to that of newly diagnosed patients, while partial responders and progressors had significantly lower diversity.

The time point label here, explained by the study, means: cycle 2 day 1 (C2D1) of nivolumab. Relapse after autologous stem cell transplantation had occurred in all trial patients, and cohorts A, B and C were distinguished by prior brentuximab vedotin exposure. A total of over 55 patients with relapsed/refractory classical Hodgkin lymphoma made up the trial cohort, and each patient's best overall response was complete response, partial response or progressive disease. In the multi-cohort phase II CheckMate 205 trial, trial patients received single-agent nivolumab. An independent review committee assessed best overall response using the 2007 International Working Group response criteria. PBMCs from the trial were collected at three points: immediately before nivolumab initiation (C1D1), and during therapy at cycle 2 day 1 and cycle 4 day 1. Peripheral blood was collected in 8 mL Vacutainer Cell Preparation Tubes, from which PBMCs were isolated by centrifugation and then cryopreserved.

The Qiagen DNeasy kit was used to extract genomic DNA both from unsorted PBMCs and from the negatively selected CD4+ and CD8+ fractions. Using primers that anneal to V and J segments, immunoSEQ multiplex PCR amplified the TCR beta CDR3 regions. A synthetic immune receptor repertoire was used to minimize amplification bias, and remaining bias was computationally removed after sequencing. The original pipeline was this. Custom Python scripts were used to quantify repertoire diversity as the Shannon entropy index. Unsorted, CD4+ and CD8+ repertoires were examined separately, except in combined analyses, for which CD4+ and CD8+ sequences were merged in silico. Clonal expansion was defined as at least a 2-fold frequency increase after treatment relative to C1D1, with a pseudocount of 0.5 for undetected baseline clones. Clones with 0 or 1 copy at C1D1 were classified as singleton clones, and clones with 2 or more copies were classified as non-singleton clones. Clones expanded in unsorted samples were annotated as CD4+, CD8+ or unknown by matching protein sequences in sorted samples from the same patient. Wilcoxon tests were applied to paired samples to test diversity changes from C1D1 to C4D1. TCRdb re-hosts the immuneACCESS table, in-frame sequences only. Its copies lack some clones; in the studies checked, an unresolved V gene accounts for under half of them, and the cause for the rest is not known. Clonal size and the V and J genes are those of that table, whereas D and trimming came from the DNA. The sample yields about 29,000 clones; around 70% were counted once. Roughly 4% of the sample is in the top ten clones.

Notes on this clone: Its antigen is still unknown. The input lacks base qualities; no much larger clone sits a single base away.

The source material was peripheral blood mononuclear cells (PBMCs), sampled before the second cycle of nivolumab. Recombination joined TRBV4-1 with TRBJ1-5; 10 bases in between match TRBD1. This TCR was sampled from a human donor with classical Hodgkin lymphoma. The nucleotide sequence reads as follows: TGCGCCAGCAGCCAAGGGACAGGGGGATCGGGCAATCAGCCCCAGCATTTT. This codes for CASSQGTGGSGNQPQHF.